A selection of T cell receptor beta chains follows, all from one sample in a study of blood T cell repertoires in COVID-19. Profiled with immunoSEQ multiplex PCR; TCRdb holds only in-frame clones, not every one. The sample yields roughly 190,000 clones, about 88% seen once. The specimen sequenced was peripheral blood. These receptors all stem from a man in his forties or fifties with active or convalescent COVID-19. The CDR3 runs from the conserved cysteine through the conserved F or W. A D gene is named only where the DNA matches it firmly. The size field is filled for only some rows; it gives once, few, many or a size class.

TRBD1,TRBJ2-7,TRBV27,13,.,TGTGCCAGCAGTACCGGGGACAGAGGCGAGCAGTACTTC,CASSTGDRGEQYF
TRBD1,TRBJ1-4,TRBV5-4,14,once,TGTGCCAGCAGCGTACAGGGGGCTAACGAAAAACTGTTTTTT,CASSVQGANEKLFF
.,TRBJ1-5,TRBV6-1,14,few,TGTGCCAGCAGTGAAAATGTAGGTAGCCAGCCCCAGCATTTT,CASSENVGSQPQHF
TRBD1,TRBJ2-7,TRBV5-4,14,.,TGTGCCAGCAGCCTCGGACAGGAGTCCTACGAGCAGTACTTC,CASSLGQESYEQYF
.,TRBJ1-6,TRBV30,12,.,TGTGCCTGGAGTGTACAGGGTTCACCCCTCCACTTT,CAWSVQGSPLHF
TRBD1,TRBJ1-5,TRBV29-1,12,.,TGCAGCGTTGCGGGACAGGGAAAGCCCCAGCATTTT,CSVAGQGKPQHF
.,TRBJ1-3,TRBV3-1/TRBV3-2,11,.,TGTGCCAGCCGGGTTGGAAACACCATATATTTT,CASRVGNTIYF
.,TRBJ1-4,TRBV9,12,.,TGTGCCAGCAGCGTAAGAGGGGAAAAACTGTTTTTT,CASSVRGEKLFF
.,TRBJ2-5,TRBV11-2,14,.,TGTGCCAGCAGCGAAGATCCCGGCGGGGAGACCCAGTACTTC,CASSEDPGGETQYF
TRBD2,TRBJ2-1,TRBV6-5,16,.,TGTGCCAGCAGTTACTCGGAGACTAGCGGGAGAAGGGAGCAGTTCTTC,CASSYSETSGRREQFF
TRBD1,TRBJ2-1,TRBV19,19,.,TGTGCCAGTAGCCCACGGACAGGGGGCCCTTCTACAACCGGACTGAAGCAGTTCTTC,CASSPRTGGPSTTGLKQFF
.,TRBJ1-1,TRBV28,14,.,TGTGCCAGCAGTTTTACGGGTTCGAACACTGAAGCTTTCTTT,CASSFTGSNTEAFF
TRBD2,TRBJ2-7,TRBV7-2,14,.,TGTGCCAGCAGCTTAGAAGCGGGGGGATACGAGCAGTACTTC,CASSLEAGGYEQYF
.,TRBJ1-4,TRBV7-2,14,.,TGTGCCAGCAGCAGAACTCGGGATAATGAAAAACTGTTTTTT,CASSRTRDNEKLFF
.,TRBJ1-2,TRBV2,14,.,TGTGCCAGCAGCCCCGGGACAACCCCGGGGTCCTACACCTTC,CASSPGTTPGSYTF
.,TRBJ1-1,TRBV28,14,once,TGTGCCAGCAGTTATAGGGGGGGGAACACTGAAGCTTTCTTT,CASSYRGGNTEAFF
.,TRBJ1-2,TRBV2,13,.,TGTGCCAGCAGTCGGGGTATCGCTGACGGCTACACCTTC,CASSRGIADGYTF
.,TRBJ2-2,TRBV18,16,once,TGTGCCAGCTCACGTAATACAGTAAGGTTCAACGGGGAGCTGTTTTTT,CASSRNTVRFNGELFF
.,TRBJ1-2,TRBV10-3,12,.,TGTGCCATCACCCCCACAGGGAGAGGCTACACCTTC,CAITPTGRGYTF
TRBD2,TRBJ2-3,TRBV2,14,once,TGTGCCAGCGGACTAGCGGGGGTTACAGATACGCAGTATTTT,CASGLAGVTDTQYF
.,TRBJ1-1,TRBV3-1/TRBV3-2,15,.,TGTGCCAGCAGCCAAGCTCGGCAACGGGGGGCTGAAGCTTTCTTT,CASSQARQRGAEAFF
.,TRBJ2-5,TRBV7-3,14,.,TGTGCCAGCAGCTTACAGGGGCGACAAGAGACCCAGTACTTC,CASSLQGRQETQYF
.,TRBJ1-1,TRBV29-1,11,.,TGCAGCGTTGAAGATGAGAAGAAAGCTTTCTTT,CSVEDEKKAFF
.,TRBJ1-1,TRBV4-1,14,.,TGCGCCAGCAGCCATCCGGTCATGAACACTGAAGCTTTCTTT,CASSHPVMNTEAFF
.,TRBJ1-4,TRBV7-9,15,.,TGTGCCAGCAGCTTAGTTGGAGGTACTAATGAAAAACTGTTTTTT,CASSLVGGTNEKLFF
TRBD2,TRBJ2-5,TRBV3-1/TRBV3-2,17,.,TGTGCCAGCAGCCTATTAAGCCTAGCGGGGTGGACTGGAGCCCAGTACTTC,CASSLLSLAGWTGAQYF
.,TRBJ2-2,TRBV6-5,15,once,TGTGCCAGCAGTTACACCAGGGGCGACACCGGGGAGCTGTTTTTT,CASSYTRGDTGELFF
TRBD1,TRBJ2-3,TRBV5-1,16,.,TGCGCCAGCTCATACCCCCGGGACAGGGACACAGATACGCAGTATTTT,CASSYPRDRDTDTQYF
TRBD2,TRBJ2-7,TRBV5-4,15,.,TGTGCCAGCGCGACTAGCGGGGGGACGGTTTTCGAGCAGTACTTC,CASATSGGTVFEQYF
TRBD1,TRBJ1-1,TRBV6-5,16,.,TGTGCCAGCAGTTACGGGACAGGGAGGGTGAACACTGAAGCTTTCTTT,CASSYGTGRVNTEAFF
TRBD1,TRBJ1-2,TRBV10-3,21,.,TGTGCCATCAGTGAGTCGAACTCCCTCAGGGGGCGCTTAATTAAGAACTATGGCTACACCTTC,CAISESNSLRGRLIKNYGYTF
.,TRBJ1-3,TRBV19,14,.,TGTGCCAGTACAGTGTCCAGATCTGGAAACACCATATATTTT,CASTVSRSGNTIYF
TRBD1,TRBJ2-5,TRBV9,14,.,TGTGCCAGCAGCCCCCGACAGGGCGGAGAGACCCAGTACTTC,CASSPRQGGETQYF
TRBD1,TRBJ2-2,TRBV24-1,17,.,TGTGCCACCTTCGGACAGGGGGTGGCGGGAGTACCCGGGGAGCTGTTTTTT,CATFGQGVAGVPGELFF
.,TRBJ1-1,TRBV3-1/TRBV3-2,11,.,TGTGCCAGCAGCCAAGGAGACAGTACATTCTTT,CASSQGDSTFF
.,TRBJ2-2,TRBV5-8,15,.,TGTGCCAGCAGGAACCTGGGGCCGAACACCGGGGAGCTGTTTTTT,CASRNLGPNTGELFF
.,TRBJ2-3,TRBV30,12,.,TGTGCCTGGGGGGACTCCACAGATACGCAGTATTTT,CAWGDSTDTQYF
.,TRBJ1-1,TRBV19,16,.,TGTGCCAGTAGTAGAAAGCCGGGACACAGGAACACTGAAGCTTTCTTT,CASSRKPGHRNTEAFF
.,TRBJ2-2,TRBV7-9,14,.,TGTGCCGGAGGTTTACTGATGCACACCGGGGAGCTGTTTTTT,CAGGLLMHTGELFF
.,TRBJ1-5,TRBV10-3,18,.,TGTGCCATCAGTGTTCACAGGGAGGGTCGGGGGAACAATCAGCCCCAGCATTTT,CAISVHREGRGNNQPQHF
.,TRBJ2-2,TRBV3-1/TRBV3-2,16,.,TGTGCCAGCAGCCAAGGTCAGGTTTCGGGGACCGGGGAGCTGTTTTTT,CASSQGQVSGTGELFF
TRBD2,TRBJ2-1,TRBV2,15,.,TGTGCCAGCAGTGAAACGGCGGGGGGTCCGTATGAGCAGTTCTTC,CASSETAGGPYEQFF
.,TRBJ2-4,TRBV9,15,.,TGTGCCAGCAGCGAGTTGGGCTTAGCCAAAAACATTCAGTACTTC,CASSELGLAKNIQYF
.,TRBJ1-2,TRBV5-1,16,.,TGCGCCAGCACACCGAGAGAAAGAGGGTCTAACTATGGCTACACCTTC,CASTPRERGSNYGYTF
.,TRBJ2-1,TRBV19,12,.,TGTGCCAGTAGCAACGTTGCAGAAGAGCAGTTCTTC,CASSNVAEEQFF
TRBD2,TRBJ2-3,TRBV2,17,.,TGTGCCAGCAGTGAAATAATACTAGCGGGTCACACAGATACGCAGTATTTT,CASSEIILAGHTDTQYF
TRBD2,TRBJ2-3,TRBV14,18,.,TGTGCCAGCAGCTTGAGGGGACTAGCGGGATTTGGGTCAGATACGCAGTATTTT,CASSLRGLAGFGSDTQYF
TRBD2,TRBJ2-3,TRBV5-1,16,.,TGCGCCAGCAGCTCCGTCAGCGGGAGGGCGGCAGATACGCAGTATTTT,CASSSVSGRAADTQYF
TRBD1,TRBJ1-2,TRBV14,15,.,TGTGCCAGCAGCCTCCGACAGGGATTTTTGCATGGCTACACCTTC,CASSLRQGFLHGYTF
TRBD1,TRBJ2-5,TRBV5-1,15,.,TGCGCCAGCAGCTCAACCGGGACAGGGGTTTCGGCCCAGTACTTC,CASSSTGTGVSAQYF
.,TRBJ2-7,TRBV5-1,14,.,TGCGCCAGCAGCCTACTGGACAGCTCCTACGAGCAGTACTTC,CASSLLDSSYEQYF
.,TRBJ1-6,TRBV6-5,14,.,TGTGCCAGCAGCCCCTCAGGAGGAGGATCACCCCTCCACTTT,CASSPSGGGSPLHF
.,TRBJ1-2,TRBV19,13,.,TGTGCCAGTAGTAGATCGGGGGGCTATGGCTACACCTTC,CASSRSGGYGYTF